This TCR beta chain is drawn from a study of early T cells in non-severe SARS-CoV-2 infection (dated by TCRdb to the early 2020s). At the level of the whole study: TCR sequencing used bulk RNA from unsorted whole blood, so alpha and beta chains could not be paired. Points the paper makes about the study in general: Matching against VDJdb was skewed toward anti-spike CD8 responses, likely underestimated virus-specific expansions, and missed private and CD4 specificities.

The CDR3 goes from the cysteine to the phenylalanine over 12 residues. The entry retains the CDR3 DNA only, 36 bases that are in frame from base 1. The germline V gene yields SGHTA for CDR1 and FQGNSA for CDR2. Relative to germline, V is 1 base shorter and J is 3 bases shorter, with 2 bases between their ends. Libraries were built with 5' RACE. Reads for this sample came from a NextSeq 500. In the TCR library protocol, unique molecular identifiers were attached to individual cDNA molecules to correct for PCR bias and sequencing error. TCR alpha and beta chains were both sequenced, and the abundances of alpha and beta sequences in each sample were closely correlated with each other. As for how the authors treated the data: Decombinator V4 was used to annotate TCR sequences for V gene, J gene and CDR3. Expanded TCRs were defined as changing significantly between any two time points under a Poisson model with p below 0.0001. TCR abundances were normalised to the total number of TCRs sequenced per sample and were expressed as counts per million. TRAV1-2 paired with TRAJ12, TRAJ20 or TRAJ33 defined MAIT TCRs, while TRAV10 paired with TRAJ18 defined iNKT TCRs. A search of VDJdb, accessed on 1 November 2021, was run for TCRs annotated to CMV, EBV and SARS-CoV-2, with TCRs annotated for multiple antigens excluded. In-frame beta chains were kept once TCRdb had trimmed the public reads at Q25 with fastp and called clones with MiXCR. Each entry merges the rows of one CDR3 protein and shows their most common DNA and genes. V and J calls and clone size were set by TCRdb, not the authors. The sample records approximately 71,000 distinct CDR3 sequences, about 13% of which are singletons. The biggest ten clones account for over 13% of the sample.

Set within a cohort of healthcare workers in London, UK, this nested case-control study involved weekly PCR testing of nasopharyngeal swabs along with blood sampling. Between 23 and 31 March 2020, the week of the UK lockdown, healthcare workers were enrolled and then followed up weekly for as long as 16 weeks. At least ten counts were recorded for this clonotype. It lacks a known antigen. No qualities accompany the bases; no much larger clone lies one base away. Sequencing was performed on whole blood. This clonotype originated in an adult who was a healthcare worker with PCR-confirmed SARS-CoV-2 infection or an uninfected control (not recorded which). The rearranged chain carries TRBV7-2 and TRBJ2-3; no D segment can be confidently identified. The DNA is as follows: TGTGCCAGCAGCTTAGATACAGATACGCAGTATTTT. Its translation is CASSLDTDTQYF.